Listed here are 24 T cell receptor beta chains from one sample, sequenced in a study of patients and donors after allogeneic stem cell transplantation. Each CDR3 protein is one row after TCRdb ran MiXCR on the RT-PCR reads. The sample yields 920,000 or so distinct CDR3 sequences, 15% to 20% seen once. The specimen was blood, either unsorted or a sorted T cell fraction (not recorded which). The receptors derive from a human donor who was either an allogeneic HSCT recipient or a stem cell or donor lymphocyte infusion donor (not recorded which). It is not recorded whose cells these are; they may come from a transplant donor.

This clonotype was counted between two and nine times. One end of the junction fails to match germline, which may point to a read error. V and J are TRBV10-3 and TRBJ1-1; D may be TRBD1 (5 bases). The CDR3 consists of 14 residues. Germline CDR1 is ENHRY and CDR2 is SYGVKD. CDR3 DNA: TGTGCCATCGGTGAGACAGATAAGAACACTGAAGCTTTCTTT. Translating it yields CAIGETDKNTEAFF.

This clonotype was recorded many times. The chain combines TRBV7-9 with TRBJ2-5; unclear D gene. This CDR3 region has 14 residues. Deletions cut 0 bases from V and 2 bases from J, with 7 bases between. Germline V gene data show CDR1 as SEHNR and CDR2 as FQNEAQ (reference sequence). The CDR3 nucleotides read TGTGCCAGCAGCTTAGCCAGAGCTCAAGAGACCCAGTACTTC. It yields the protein CASSLARAQETQYF.

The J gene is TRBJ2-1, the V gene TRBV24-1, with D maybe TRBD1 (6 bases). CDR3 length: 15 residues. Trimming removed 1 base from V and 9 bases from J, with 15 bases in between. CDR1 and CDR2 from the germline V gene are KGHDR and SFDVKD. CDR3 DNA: TGTGCCACCAGTGATTTTGGGGGCCGCCGCTTTGAGCAGTTCTTC. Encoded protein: CATSDFGGRRFEQFF.

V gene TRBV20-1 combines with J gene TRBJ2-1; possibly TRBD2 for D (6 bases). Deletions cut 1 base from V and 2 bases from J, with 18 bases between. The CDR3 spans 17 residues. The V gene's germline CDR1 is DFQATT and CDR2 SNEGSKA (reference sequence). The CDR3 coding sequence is TGCAGTGCTAGAGGTGTGATAGGCGGGAAAACCTACAATGAGCAGTTCTTC. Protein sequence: CSARGVIGGKTYNEQFF.

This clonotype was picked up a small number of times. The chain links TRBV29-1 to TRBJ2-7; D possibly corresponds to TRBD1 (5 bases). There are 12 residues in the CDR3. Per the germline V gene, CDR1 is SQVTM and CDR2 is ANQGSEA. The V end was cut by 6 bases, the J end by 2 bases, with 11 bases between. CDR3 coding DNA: TGCAGCGTCTTGGACAAGACCTACGAGCAGTACTTC. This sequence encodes CSVLDKTYEQYF.

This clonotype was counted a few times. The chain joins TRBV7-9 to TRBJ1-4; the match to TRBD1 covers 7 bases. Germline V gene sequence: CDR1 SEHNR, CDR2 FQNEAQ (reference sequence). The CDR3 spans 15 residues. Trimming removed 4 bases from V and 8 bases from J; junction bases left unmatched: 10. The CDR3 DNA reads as TGTGCCAGCAGCTCTCGTGGGACAGCAGAAGAAAAACTGTTTTTT. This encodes CASSSRGTAEEKLFF.

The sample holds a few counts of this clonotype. CDR3 in DNA: TGTGCCAGCAGCTTAACTGAAGTCGGAGGGAGGGCCACTGAAGCTTTCTTT. This codes for CASSLTEVGGRATEAFF. The V gene is TRBV7-9, the J gene TRBJ1-1; D gene unclear. This CDR3 is 17 amino acids long. Looked up from germline, CDR1 is SEHNR and CDR2 is FQNEAQ (reference sequence). Trimming left V 2 bases short and J 4 bases short, with 20 bases between.

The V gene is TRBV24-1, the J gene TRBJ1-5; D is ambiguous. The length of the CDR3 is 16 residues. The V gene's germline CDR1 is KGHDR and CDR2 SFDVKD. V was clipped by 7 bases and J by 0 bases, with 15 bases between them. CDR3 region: CATSSHQTDSNQPQHF. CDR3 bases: TGTGCCACCAGCTCACACCAGACGGATAGCAATCAGCCCCAGCATTTT.

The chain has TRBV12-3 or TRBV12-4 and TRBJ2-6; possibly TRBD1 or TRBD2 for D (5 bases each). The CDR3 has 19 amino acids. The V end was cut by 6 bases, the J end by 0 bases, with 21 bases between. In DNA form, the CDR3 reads TGTGCCAGCAGGCTCCGAGGGGCACCGTCTCCCTCTGGGGCCAACGTCCTGACTTTC. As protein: CASRLRGAPSPSGANVLTF.

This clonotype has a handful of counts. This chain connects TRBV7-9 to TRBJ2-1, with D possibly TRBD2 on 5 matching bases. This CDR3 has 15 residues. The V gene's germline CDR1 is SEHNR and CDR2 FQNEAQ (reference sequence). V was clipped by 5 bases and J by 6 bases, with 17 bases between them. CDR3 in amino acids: CASSLLLAMGNEQFF. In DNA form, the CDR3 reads TGTGCCAGCAGCCTATTGCTAGCAATGGGCAATGAGCAGTTCTTC.

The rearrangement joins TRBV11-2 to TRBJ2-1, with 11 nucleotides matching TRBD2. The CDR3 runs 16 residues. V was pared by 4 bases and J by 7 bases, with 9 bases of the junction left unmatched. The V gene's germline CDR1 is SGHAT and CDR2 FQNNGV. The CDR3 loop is CASSSVSGRARNEQFF. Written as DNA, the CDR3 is TGTGCCAGCAGCTCCGTTAGCGGGAGGGCCAGGAATGAGCAGTTCTTC. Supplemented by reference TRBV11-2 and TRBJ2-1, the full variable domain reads EAGVAQSPRYKIIEKRQSVAFWCNPISGHATLYWYQQILGQGPKLLIQFQNNGVVDDSQLPKDRFSAERLKGVDSTLKIQPAKLEDSAVYLCASSSVSGRARNEQFFGPGTRLTVL.

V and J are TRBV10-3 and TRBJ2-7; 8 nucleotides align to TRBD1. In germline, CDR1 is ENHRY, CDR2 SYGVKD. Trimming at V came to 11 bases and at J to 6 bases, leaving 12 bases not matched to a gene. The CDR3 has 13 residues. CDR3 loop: CAVRDRPYSEQYF. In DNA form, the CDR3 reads TGTGCCGTCCGGGACAGGCCGTATAGCGAGCAGTACTTC.

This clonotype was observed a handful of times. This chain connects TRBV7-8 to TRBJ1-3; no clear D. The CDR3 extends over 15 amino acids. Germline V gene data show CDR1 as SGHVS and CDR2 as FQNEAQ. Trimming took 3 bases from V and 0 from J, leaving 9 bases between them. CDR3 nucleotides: TGTGCCAGCAGCTTTGATCCCCGCTCTGGAAACACCATATATTTT. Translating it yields CASSFDPRSGNTIYF.

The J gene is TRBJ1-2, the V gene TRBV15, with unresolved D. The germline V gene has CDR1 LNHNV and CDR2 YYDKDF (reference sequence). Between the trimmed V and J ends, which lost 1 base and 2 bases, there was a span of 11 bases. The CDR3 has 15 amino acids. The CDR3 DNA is TGTGCCACCAGCAGAGGTGACAACTCGAACTATGGCTACACCTTC. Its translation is CATSRGDNSNYGYTF.

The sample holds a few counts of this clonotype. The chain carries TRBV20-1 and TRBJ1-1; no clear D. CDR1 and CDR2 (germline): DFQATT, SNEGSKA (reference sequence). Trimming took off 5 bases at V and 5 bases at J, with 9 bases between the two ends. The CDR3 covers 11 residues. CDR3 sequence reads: CSAPKSTEAFF. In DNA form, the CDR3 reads TGCAGTGCTCCGAAATCGACTGAAGCTTTCTTT.

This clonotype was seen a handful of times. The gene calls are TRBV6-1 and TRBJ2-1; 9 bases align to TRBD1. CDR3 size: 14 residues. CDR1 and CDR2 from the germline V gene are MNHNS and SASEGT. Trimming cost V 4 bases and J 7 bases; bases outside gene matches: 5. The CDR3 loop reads CASSVDRGGNEQFF. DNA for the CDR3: TGTGCCAGCAGTGTGGACAGGGGAGGGAATGAGCAGTTCTTC.

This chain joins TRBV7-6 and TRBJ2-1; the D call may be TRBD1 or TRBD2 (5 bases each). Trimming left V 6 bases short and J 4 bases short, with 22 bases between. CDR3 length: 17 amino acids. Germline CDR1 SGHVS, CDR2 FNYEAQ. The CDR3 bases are TGTGCCAGCAGTCAATTAGGGGCAGCGGAGATTTACAATGAGCAGTTCTTC. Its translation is CASSQLGAAEIYNEQFF.

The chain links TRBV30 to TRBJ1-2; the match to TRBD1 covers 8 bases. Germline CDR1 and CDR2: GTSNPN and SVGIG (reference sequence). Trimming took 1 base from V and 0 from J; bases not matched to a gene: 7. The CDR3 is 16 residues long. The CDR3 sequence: CAWSAPTGVTNYGYTF. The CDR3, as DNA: TGTGCCTGGAGTGCTCCGACAGGGGTTACTAACTATGGCTACACCTTC.

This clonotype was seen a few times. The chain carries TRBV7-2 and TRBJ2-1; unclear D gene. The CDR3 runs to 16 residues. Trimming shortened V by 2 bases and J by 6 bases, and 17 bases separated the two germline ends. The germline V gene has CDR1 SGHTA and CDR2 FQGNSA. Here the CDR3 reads CASSLSVNGQFNEQFF. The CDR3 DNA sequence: TGTGCCAGCAGCTTATCCGTTAATGGGCAATTCAATGAGCAGTTCTTC.

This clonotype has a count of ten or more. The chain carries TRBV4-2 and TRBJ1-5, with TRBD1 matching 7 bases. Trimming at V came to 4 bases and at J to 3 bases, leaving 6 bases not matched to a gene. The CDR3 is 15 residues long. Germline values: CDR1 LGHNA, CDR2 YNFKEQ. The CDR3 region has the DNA TGTGCCAGCAGCCCACAGGGGACCTCCAATCAGCCCCAGCATTTT. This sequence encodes CASSPQGTSNQPQHF.

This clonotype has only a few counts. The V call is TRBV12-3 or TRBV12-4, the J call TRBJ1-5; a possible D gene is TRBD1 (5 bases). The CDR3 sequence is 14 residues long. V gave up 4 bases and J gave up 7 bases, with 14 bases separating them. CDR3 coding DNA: TGTGCCAGCAGTTCTACCGGGGGTATCCAGCCCCAGCATTTT. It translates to CASSSTGGIQPQHF.

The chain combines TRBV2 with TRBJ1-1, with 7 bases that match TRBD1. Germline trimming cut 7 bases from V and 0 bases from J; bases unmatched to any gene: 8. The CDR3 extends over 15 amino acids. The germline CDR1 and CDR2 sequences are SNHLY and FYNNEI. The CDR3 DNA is TGTGCCAGCAAAGGGAGGGGGCTCGTGAACACTGAAGCTTTCTTT. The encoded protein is CASKGRGLVNTEAFF.

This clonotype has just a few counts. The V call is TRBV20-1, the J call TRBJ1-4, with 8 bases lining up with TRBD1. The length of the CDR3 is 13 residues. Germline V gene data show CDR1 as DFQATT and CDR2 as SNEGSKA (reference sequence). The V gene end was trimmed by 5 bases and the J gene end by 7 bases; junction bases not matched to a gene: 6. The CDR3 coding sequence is TGCAGTGCTTCAGGGGGCGTAGGTGAAAAACTGTTTTTT. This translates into CSASGGVGEKLFF.

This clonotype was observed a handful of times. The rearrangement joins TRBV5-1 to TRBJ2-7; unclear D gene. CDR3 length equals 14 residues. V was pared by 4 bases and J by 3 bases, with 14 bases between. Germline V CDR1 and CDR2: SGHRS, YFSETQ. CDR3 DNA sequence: TGCGCCAGCAGCCCGGCCCTTACTCTCTACGAGCAGTACTTC. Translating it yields CASSPALTLYEQYF. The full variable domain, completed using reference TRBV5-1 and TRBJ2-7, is KAGVTQTPRYLIKTRGQQVTLSCSPISGHRSVSWYQQTPGQGLQFLFEYFSETQRNKGNFPGRFSGRQFSNSRSEMNVSTLELGDSALYLCASSPALTLYEQYFGPGTRLTVT.